This is a list of T cell receptor beta chains from one sample in a study of T cell repertoires in cytomegalovirus infection. Using its own MiXCR run on the reads, TCRdb lists one record per CDR3 protein. The sample includes 150,000 or so distinct CDR3 sequences, more than 15% of them seen just once. The specimen sequenced was CD8+ T cells from PBMCs. These receptors came from a human donor in good health (CMV status not recorded). Some clones in this sample may be carry-over from other donors' samples. Each CDR3 is given with its conserved first and last residue. Fields, in order: clone size, D gene, J gene, V gene, CDR3 protein, CDR3 DNA. D genes are given only for firm matches. For some rows the clone size is stated as once, few or many, or as a class when expanded; others skip it.

clone size: .
D gene: .
J gene: TRBJ1-1
V gene: TRBV27
CDR3 protein: CASITDRSEAFF
CDR3 DNA: TGTGCCAGCATCACCGACAGATCGGAAGCTTTCTTT

clone size: few
D gene: TRBD1
J gene: TRBJ2-7
V gene: TRBV4-3
CDR3 protein: CASSLDRGAPYEQYF
CDR3 DNA: TGCGCCAGCAGCCTCGACAGGGGGGCCCCATACGAGCAGTACTTC

clone size: .
D gene: .
J gene: TRBJ2-7
V gene: TRBV28
CDR3 protein: CASSLVGQKNEQYF
CDR3 DNA: TGTGCCAGCAGTTTAGTAGGGCAGAAGAACGAGCAGTACTTC

clone size: few
D gene: .
J gene: TRBJ2-7
V gene: TRBV28
CDR3 protein: CASSLDETASYEQYF
CDR3 DNA: TGTGCCAGCAGTTTAGATGAGACAGCCTCCTACGAGCAGTACTTC

clone size: .
D gene: .
J gene: TRBJ2-1
V gene: TRBV28
CDR3 protein: CASRKGVDNEQFF
CDR3 DNA: TGTGCCAGCAGGAAAGGGGTGGACAATGAGCAGTTCTTC

clone size: many
D gene: .
J gene: TRBJ1-1
V gene: TRBV27
CDR3 protein: CASSFTRGWNTEAFF
CDR3 DNA: TGTGCCAGCAGTTTTACGAGGGGGTGGAACACTGAAGCTTTCTTT

clone size: few
D gene: .
J gene: TRBJ2-1
V gene: TRBV29-1
CDR3 protein: CSVATPRDNEQFF
CDR3 DNA: TGCAGCGTGGCTACTCCGCGGGACAATGAGCAGTTCTTC

clone size: few
D gene: TRBD1
J gene: TRBJ1-1
V gene: TRBV7-8
CDR3 protein: CASSWDRGTEAFF
CDR3 DNA: TGTGCCAGCAGCTGGGACAGGGGTACTGAAGCTTTCTTT

clone size: few
D gene: TRBD2
J gene: TRBJ2-3
V gene: TRBV19
CDR3 protein: CASSTGLETDTQYF
CDR3 DNA: TGTGCCAGTAGTACAGGACTAGAGACAGATACGCAGTATTTT

clone size: .
D gene: .
J gene: TRBJ2-1
V gene: TRBV7-2
CDR3 protein: CASSTGQLYNEQFF
CDR3 DNA: TGTGCCAGCAGCACCGGACAGCTTTACAATGAGCAGTTCTTC

clone size: .
D gene: TRBD2
J gene: TRBJ2-5
V gene: TRBV7-3
CDR3 protein: CASSLWGTSDQETQYF
CDR3 DNA: TGTGCCAGCAGCTTATGGGGGACTAGCGACCAAGAGACCCAGTACTTC

clone size: .
D gene: .
J gene: TRBJ2-1
V gene: TRBV12-3/TRBV12-4
CDR3 protein: CASRVGYWRVF
CDR3 DNA: TGTGCCAGCAGGGTAGGGTACTGGAGAGTCTTC

clone size: few
D gene: TRBD2
J gene: TRBJ2-7
V gene: TRBV6-2/TRBV6-3
CDR3 protein: CASSQRSAGLEQYF
CDR3 DNA: TGTGCCAGCAGCCAGAGATCCGCGGGACTAGAGCAGTACTTC

clone size: many
D gene: .
J gene: TRBJ1-1
V gene: TRBV7-2
CDR3 protein: CASSPVTANTEAFF
CDR3 DNA: TGTGCCAGCAGCCCTGTGACAGCGAACACTGAAGCTTTCTTT

clone size: .
D gene: TRBD1
J gene: TRBJ1-1
V gene: TRBV5-6
CDR3 protein: CASSLGGQSNTEAFF
CDR3 DNA: TGTGCCAGCAGCTTAGGGGGACAGTCGAACACTGAAGCTTTCTTT

clone size: .
D gene: .
J gene: TRBJ1-1
V gene: TRBV15
CDR3 protein: CATSRDLNTEAFF
CDR3 DNA: TGTGCCACCAGCCGGGACCTTAACACTGAAGCTTTCTTT

clone size: .
D gene: .
J gene: TRBJ1-1
V gene: TRBV6-5
CDR3 protein: CASTPNPGVGTEAFF
CDR3 DNA: TGTGCCAGCACCCCCAATCCGGGAGTAGGCACTGAAGCTTTCTTT

clone size: .
D gene: .
J gene: TRBJ2-7
V gene: TRBV20-1
CDR3 protein: CSARESEGSYEQYF
CDR3 DNA: TGCAGTGCTAGAGAAAGCGAGGGGTCCTACGAGCAGTACTTC

clone size: .
D gene: TRBD2
J gene: TRBJ2-2
V gene: TRBV11-2
CDR3 protein: CASSAPGQGTSGTGGELFF
CDR3 DNA: TGTGCCAGCAGCGCACCGGGACAGGGGACTAGCGGGACTGGCGGGGAGCTGTTTTTT

clone size: .
D gene: .
J gene: TRBJ2-1
V gene: TRBV20-1
CDR3 protein: CSARDRGRSSYNEQFF
CDR3 DNA: TGCAGTGCTAGAGATCGTGGGAGAAGCTCCTACAATGAGCAGTTCTTC

clone size: few
D gene: TRBD1
J gene: TRBJ1-1
V gene: TRBV30
CDR3 protein: CAWSRRLRQGDYAEAFF
CDR3 DNA: TGTGCCTGGAGTCGACGCTTAAGACAGGGTGATTACGCTGAAGCTTTCTTT

clone size: .
D gene: .
J gene: TRBJ2-6
V gene: TRBV6-5
CDR3 protein: CASSLTSNGANVLTF
CDR3 DNA: TGTGCCAGCAGTCTGACTAGTAATGGGGCCAACGTCCTGACTTTC

clone size: many
D gene: TRBD2
J gene: TRBJ2-1
V gene: TRBV7-8
CDR3 protein: CASSPRLAGGPYNEQFF
CDR3 DNA: TGTGCCAGCAGCCCCCGACTAGCGGGAGGGCCTTACAATGAGCAGTTCTTC

clone size: .
D gene: .
J gene: TRBJ1-6
V gene: TRBV6-5
CDR3 protein: CASSTRTGSVLNSPLHF
CDR3 DNA: TGTGCCAGCAGCACCCGGACGGGGAGCGTGCTTAATTCACCCCTCCACTTT

clone size: few
D gene: TRBD2
J gene: TRBJ2-3
V gene: TRBV7-2
CDR3 protein: CTSSLGLAGGDRRDTQYF
CDR3 DNA: TGTACCAGCAGCTTAGGGCTAGCGGGAGGGGACCGGAGAGATACGCAGTATTTT

clone size: few
D gene: TRBD1
J gene: TRBJ2-1
V gene: TRBV5-1
CDR3 protein: CASSTGQGRVDEQFF
CDR3 DNA: TGCGCCAGCAGCACCGGACAGGGAAGGGTTGATGAGCAGTTCTTC

clone size: .
D gene: TRBD2
J gene: TRBJ2-1
V gene: TRBV29-1
CDR3 protein: CSVELAGVEQFF
CDR3 DNA: TGCAGCGTTGAACTAGCGGGAGTTGAGCAGTTCTTC

clone size: .
D gene: .
J gene: TRBJ1-1
V gene: TRBV29-1
CDR3 protein: CSVVYENTEAFF
CDR3 DNA: TGCAGCGTTGTCTACGAGAACACTGAAGCTTTCTTT

clone size: few
D gene: TRBD2
J gene: TRBJ2-1
V gene: TRBV7-2
CDR3 protein: CASSLDTSGFSYNEQFF
CDR3 DNA: TGTGCCAGCAGCTTAGATACTAGCGGATTCTCCTACAATGAGCAGTTCTTC

clone size: many
D gene: TRBD1
J gene: TRBJ1-5
V gene: TRBV12-5
CDR3 protein: CASGSRTGGNQPQHF
CDR3 DNA: TGTGCTAGTGGTTCCAGGACAGGGGGCAATCAGCCCCAGCATTTT

clone size: many
D gene: TRBD1
J gene: TRBJ2-1
V gene: TRBV7-2
CDR3 protein: CASWTGDYNEQFF
CDR3 DNA: TGTGCCAGCTGGACAGGGGACTACAATGAGCAGTTCTTC

clone size: .
D gene: TRBD2
J gene: TRBJ2-7
V gene: TRBV6-1
CDR3 protein: CASSDLAGGDEQYF
CDR3 DNA: TGTGCCAGCAGTGATTTAGCGGGAGGGGACGAGCAGTACTTC

clone size: few
D gene: TRBD1
J gene: TRBJ1-1
V gene: TRBV6-2/TRBV6-3
CDR3 protein: CASSETGWNTEAFF
CDR3 DNA: TGTGCCAGCAGTGAGACAGGGTGGAACACTGAAGCTTTCTTT

clone size: few
D gene: TRBD2
J gene: TRBJ2-3
V gene: TRBV6-2/TRBV6-3
CDR3 protein: CASRQLAGGGTDTQYF
CDR3 DNA: TGTGCCAGCAGGCAGCTAGCGGGAGGCGGAACAGATACGCAGTATTTT

clone size: .
D gene: .
J gene: TRBJ1-1
V gene: TRBV11-2
CDR3 protein: CASSLDRRQGRIPEAFF
CDR3 DNA: TGTGCCAGCAGCTTAGATCGTCGGCAGGGGAGAATCCCTGAAGCTTTCTTT

clone size: many
D gene: .
J gene: TRBJ2-2
V gene: TRBV28
CDR3 protein: CASTSGDTGELFF
CDR3 DNA: TGTGCCAGCACGAGTGGGGACACCGGGGAGCTGTTTTTT

clone size: few
D gene: .
J gene: TRBJ1-5
V gene: TRBV28
CDR3 protein: CASSLRLLPPQHF
CDR3 DNA: TGTGCCAGCAGTTTAAGACTCCTCCCGCCCCAGCATTTT